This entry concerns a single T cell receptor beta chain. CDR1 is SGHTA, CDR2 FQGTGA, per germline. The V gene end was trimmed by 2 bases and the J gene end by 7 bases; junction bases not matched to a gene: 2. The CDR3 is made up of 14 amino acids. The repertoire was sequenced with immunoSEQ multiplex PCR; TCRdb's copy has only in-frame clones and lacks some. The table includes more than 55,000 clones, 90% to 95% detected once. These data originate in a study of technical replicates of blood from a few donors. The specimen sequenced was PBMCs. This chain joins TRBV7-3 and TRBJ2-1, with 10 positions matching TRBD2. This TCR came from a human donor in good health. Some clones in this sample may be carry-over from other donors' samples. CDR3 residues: CASSLLAGVNEQFF. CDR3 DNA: TGTGCCAGCAGCTTACTAGCGGGAGTTAATGAGCAGTTCTTC.